Following are 16 T cell receptor beta chains from one sample sequenced in a study of cytomegalovirus exposure and HLA in healthy donors. With 60 Vbeta and 13 Jbeta primers, the PCR was carried out. Method: immunoSEQ multiplex PCR; TCRdb's copy keeps in-frame clones and lacks some. The table shows 150,000 to 200,000 clones, with over 75% occurring only once. Source material: PBMCs. All receptors derive from a man aged 18 to 30 in good health and CMV-seropositive.

The chain is built from TRBV14 and TRBJ2-1, with D perhaps TRBD1 (5 bases). The germline V and J ends were trimmed by 1 base and 6 bases, with 7 bases remaining between them. The CDR3 loop spans 13 amino acids. Germline CDR1 is SGHDN and CDR2 is FVKESK. DNA for the CDR3: TGTGCCAGCAGCCAAGCTAGGGGCAATGAGCAGTTCTTC. This codes for CASSQARGNEQFF.

V and J are TRBV30 and TRBJ2-7; 8 nucleotides line up with TRBD1. With 2 bases clipped from V and 5 bases from J, the junction kept 8 bases outside the gene matches. Germline V gene data show CDR1 as GTSNPN and CDR2 as SVGIG (reference sequence). The CDR3 consists of 14 residues. CDR3 residues: CAWSWTGFGHEQYF. Here the CDR3 DNA reads TGTGCCTGGAGTTGGACAGGGTTTGGGCACGAGCAGTACTTC.

The chain has TRBV4-1 and TRBJ2-7; TRBD1 matches at 8 bases. Germline CDR1 MGHRA, CDR2 YSYEKL. Unmatched junction bases numbered 19, after V lost 2 bases and J lost 1 base. The CDR3 contains 20 residues. The CDR3 DNA reads TGCGCCAGCAGCCAAAAACTAAGACCCATCTCCGGGACAGGTTCCTACGAGCAGTACTTC. This translates into CASSQKLRPISGTGSYEQYF.

This chain joins TRBV27 and TRBJ1-5, with TRBD1 as a possible D gene (5 bases). The CDR3 length is 14 residues. The V end lost 6 bases, the J end lost 0 bases, and 9 bases lay between the germline ends. The germline V gene encodes CDR1 MNHEY and CDR2 SMNVEV (reference sequence). CDR3 sequence reads: CASRPQGSNQPQHF. CDR3 bases: TGTGCCAGCAGACCTCAGGGTAGCAATCAGCCCCAGCATTTT.

The CDR3 loop reads CASGFGTGLADTQYF. The CDR3 nucleotides are TGTGCTAGTGGTTTTGGTACTGGGCTGGCAGATACGCAGTATTTT. The chain carries TRBV12-5 and TRBJ2-3; D gene uncertain. Germline lookup yields CDR1 LGHNT and CDR2 FRNRAP. The CDR3 runs to 15 residues. Trimming stripped 3 bases from V and 4 bases from J, with 14 bases between.

The chain uses TRBV4-2 and TRBJ2-2; TRBD2 aligns across 13 bases. The ends lost 10 bases at V and 4 bases at J; junction bases unmatched: 12. Germline-derived CDR1 and CDR2 are LGHNA and YNFKEQ. The CDR3 totals 17 residues. In DNA, the CDR3 is TGTGCCACCTCGAGAGGACTAGCGGGGGCGGGCACCGGGGAGCTGTTTTTT. Translating gives CATSRGLAGAGTGELFF.

This chain links TRBV19 with TRBJ2-4; D possibly corresponds to TRBD1 (5 bases). Germline V gene lookup returns CDR1 LNHDA and CDR2 SQIVND (reference sequence). The V and J ends lost 2 bases and 9 bases respectively, with 26 bases between them. CDR3 length: 18 residues. CDR3: CASSISFGQGYPLSIQYF. The CDR3 DNA reads as TGTGCCAGTAGTATAAGTTTCGGGCAGGGATACCCGTTAAGCATTCAGTACTTC.

The chain employs TRBV19 and TRBJ1-1; 9 bases are shared with TRBD1. Per the germline V gene, CDR1 is LNHDA and CDR2 is SQIVND (reference sequence). The CDR3 is 15 amino acids. V gave up 7 bases and J gave up 4 bases; unmatched junction bases: 10. CDR3 bases: TGTGCCAGTAACCAACAGGGGGCCCGTAGCACTGAAGCTTTCTTT. It yields the protein CASNQQGARSTEAFF.

The CDR3, as DNA: TGCAGCGCCCAAGTCGGGGCTGGAAACACCATATATTTT. It specifies CSAQVGAGNTIYF. The chain has TRBV29-1 and TRBJ1-3; no definite D call. Trimming shortened V by 7 bases and J by 2 bases, and 12 bases separated the two germline ends. The CDR3 covers 13 residues. Germline V gene data show CDR1 as SQVTM and CDR2 as ANQGSEA.

The rearrangement uses TRBV18 and TRBJ1-1; 8 nucleotides match TRBD1. Germline V gene lookup returns CDR1 KGHSH and CDR2 LQKENI. V shed 2 bases, J shed 9 bases, and the junction held 5 bases outside the gene matches. The CDR3 totals 13 residues. The DNA for the CDR3 is TGTGCCAGCTCACCATTTAGGGACAGGCAAGCTTTCTTT. It is translated as CASSPFRDRQAFF.

V usage is TRBV6-5 and J usage is TRBJ2-3, with D uncertain. Germline V gene lookup returns CDR1 MNHEY and CDR2 SVGAGI. V was cut by 6 bases and J by 4 bases, with 17 bases left in between. The CDR3 has 15 residues. This chain's CDR3 is CASRSSNPRPDTQYF. In DNA, the CDR3 is TGTGCCAGCAGATCCTCGAACCCCAGGCCAGATACGCAGTATTTT.

The V call is TRBV29-1, the J call TRBJ2-7, with D hard to call. The CDR3 length is 14 residues. Trimming removed 4 bases at V and 0 bases at J, with 13 bases between. The germline V gene has CDR1 SQVTM and CDR2 ANQGSEA. DNA of the CDR3: TGCAGCGTTGGTTTGTTTCCCAGCTCCTACGAGCAGTACTTC. It yields the protein CSVGLFPSSYEQYF.

The V and J genes are TRBV7-8 and TRBJ2-7; 10 nucleotides align to TRBD1. V lost 6 bases and J lost 2; bases outside the gene matches: 4. Germline loops: CDR1 SGHVS, CDR2 FQNEAQ. The CDR3 loop spans 14 amino acids. The DNA of the CDR3 is TGTGCCAGCAGTCCCGGGACAGGGGCCTACGAGCAGTACTTC. This encodes CASSPGTGAYEQYF.

The CDR3 is CASSREGGAGDTQYF. DNA for the CDR3: TGTGCCAGCAGCCGAGAAGGGGGGGCGGGGGATACGCAGTATTTT. The chain recombines TRBV7-2 with TRBJ2-3; possibly TRBD2 for D (7 bases). V gave up 5 bases and J gave up 6 bases, with 18 bases separating them. This CDR3 is 15 amino acids long. CDR1 and CDR2 from the germline V gene are SGHTA and FQGNSA.

The DNA for the CDR3 is TGTGCCAGCAGCTTAGGTCGCGCCTATGGCTACACCTTC. It yields the protein CASSLGRAYGYTF. The V and J genes are TRBV11-2 and TRBJ1-2; D is unresolved. CDR3 length: 13 residues. Trimming left V 1 base short and J 4 bases short, with 7 bases between. Germline V gene lookup returns CDR1 SGHAT and CDR2 FQNNGV.

In DNA, the CDR3 is TGTGCCAGCAGCCCGCAGGACAGGGGGCGCACTGAAGCTTTCTTT. Translation: CASSPQDRGRTEAFF. This chain connects TRBV7-9 to TRBJ1-1, with 11 bases that match TRBD1. V lost 5 bases, J lost 4 bases, and 6 bases stayed unmatched. Germline lookup yields CDR1 SEHNR and CDR2 FQNEAQ (reference sequence). This CDR3 contains 15 residues.